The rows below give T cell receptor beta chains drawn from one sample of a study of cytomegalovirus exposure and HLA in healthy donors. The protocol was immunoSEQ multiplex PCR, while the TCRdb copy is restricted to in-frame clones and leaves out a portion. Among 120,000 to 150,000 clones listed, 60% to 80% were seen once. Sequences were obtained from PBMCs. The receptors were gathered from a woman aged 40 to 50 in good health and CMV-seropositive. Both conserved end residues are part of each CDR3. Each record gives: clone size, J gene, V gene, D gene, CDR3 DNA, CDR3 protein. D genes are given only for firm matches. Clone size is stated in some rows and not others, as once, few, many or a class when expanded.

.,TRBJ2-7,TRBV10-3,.,TGTGCCATCAGTGTCGGGAGCTCCTACGAGCAGTACTTC,CAISVGSSYEQYF
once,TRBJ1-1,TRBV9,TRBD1,TGTGCCAGCAGCTTACAGGGGTCGAACACTGAAGCTTTCTTT,CASSLQGSNTEAFF
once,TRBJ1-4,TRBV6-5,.,TGTGCCAGCAGTTACTCGTGGAGGGGCGGTGAAAAACTGTTTTTT,CASSYSWRGGEKLFF
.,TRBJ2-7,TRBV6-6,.,TGTGCCAGCAGTTACGTCTCAGGGGGGTCTGGGGAGCAGTACTTC,CASSYVSGGSGEQYF
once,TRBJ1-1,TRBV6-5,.,TGTAGCAGCTGGGGACACTGTGAAGCTTTCTTT,CSSWGHCEAFF
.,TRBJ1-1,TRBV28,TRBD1,TGTGCCAGCAGTTCGAGGACAGGGGGGGACACTGAAGCTTTCTTT,CASSSRTGGDTEAFF
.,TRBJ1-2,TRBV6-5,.,TGTGCCAGCAGTTACTCGTCGGCAGGGTCCTATGGCTACACCTTC,CASSYSSAGSYGYTF
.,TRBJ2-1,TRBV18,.,TGTGCCAGCTCACCAAAACAGCCCCCCTACAATGAGCAGTTCTTC,CASSPKQPPYNEQFF
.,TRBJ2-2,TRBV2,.,TGTGCCAGCAGTGAAGAATTTCAGGGGGAGCTGTTTTTT,CASSEEFQGELFF
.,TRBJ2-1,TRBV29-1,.,TGCAGCGTTCTTACAGGGAGCTCCTACAATGAGCAGTTCTTC,CSVLTGSSYNEQFF
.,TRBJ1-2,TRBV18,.,TGTGCCAGCTCACCGGGAGCGGGGGCGAATGGATATGGCTACACCTTC,CASSPGAGANGYGYTF
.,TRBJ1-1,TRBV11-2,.,TGTGCCAGCAGCTTAGCCCAGAACACTGAAGCTTTCTTT,CASSLAQNTEAFF
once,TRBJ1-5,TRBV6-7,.,TGTGCCAGCAGTTACACGCGCCGTAGCAATCAGCCCCAGCATTTT,CASSYTRRSNQPQHF
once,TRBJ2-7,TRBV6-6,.,TGTGCCAGCAGCCCGGTGGCGGGCGAGCAGTACTTC,CASSPVAGEQYF
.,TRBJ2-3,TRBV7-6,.,TGTGCCAGCAGCTTAGAGGCGGGACGCACAGATACGCAGTATTTT,CASSLEAGRTDTQYF
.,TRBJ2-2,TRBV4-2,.,TGTGCCAGCAGCCAAGATCGTTACCAGGGTACCGGGGAGCTGTTTTTT,CASSQDRYQGTGELFF
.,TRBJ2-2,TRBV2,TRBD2,TGTGCCAGCAGTGCCGAGACTAGCGGGGGGTCCGGGGAGCTGTTTTTT,CASSAETSGGSGELFF
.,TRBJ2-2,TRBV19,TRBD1,TGTGCCAGTAGTAACCCGGGACAGGGACCAACCGGGGAGCTGTTTTTT,CASSNPGQGPTGELFF
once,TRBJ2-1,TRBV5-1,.,TGCGCCAGCAGCCTTACTACGTCTGTCTACAATGAGCAGTTCTTC,CASSLTTSVYNEQFF
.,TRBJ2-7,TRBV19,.,TGTGCCAGTAGGTCAGGGTCCTACGAGCAGTACTTC,CASRSGSYEQYF
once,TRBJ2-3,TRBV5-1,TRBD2,TGCGCCAGCAGCATGGGACTAGCGGGTGGGGCAGATACGCAGTATTTT,CASSMGLAGGADTQYF
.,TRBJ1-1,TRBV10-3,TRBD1,TGTGCCATCAGCCGAGACAGGGAAGGTACTGAAGCTTTCTTT,CAISRDREGTEAFF
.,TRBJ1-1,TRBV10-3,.,TGTGCCATTCGCTCGACAGGGAACACTGAAGCTTTCTTT,CAIRSTGNTEAFF
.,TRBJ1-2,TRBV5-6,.,TGTGCCAGCAGCCCAGAGGGTAGCCCCGGCTACACCTTC,CASSPEGSPGYTF
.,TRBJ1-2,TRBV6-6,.,TGTGCCAGCAGTTACTCTGGAGAGTCCTATGGCTACACCTTC,CASSYSGESYGYTF
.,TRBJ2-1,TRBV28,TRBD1,TGTGCCAGCAGTTTAGTCCCGGGACAGGGGAACAATGAGCAGTTCTTC,CASSLVPGQGNNEQFF
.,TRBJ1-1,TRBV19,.,TGTGCCAGTACCCCGGGGCAGGGGATGGCGAACACTGAAGCTTTCTTT,CASTPGQGMANTEAFF
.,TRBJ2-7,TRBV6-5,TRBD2,TGTGCCAGCAGACTAGCGGGGGGCACCTACGAGCAGTACTTC,CASRLAGGTYEQYF
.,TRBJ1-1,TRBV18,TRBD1,TGTGCCAGCTCACCTTCGACAGGGGACGTGACTGAAGCTTTCTTT,CASSPSTGDVTEAFF
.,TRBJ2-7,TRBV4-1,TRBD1,TGCGCCAGCAGCCCGAAGATCGGACAGGGGGTCTACTACGAGCAGTACTTC,CASSPKIGQGVYYEQYF
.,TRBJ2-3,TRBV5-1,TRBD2,TGCGCCAGCACGATTGGGACTAGCGGGGGGAGTAATACGCAGTATTTT,CASTIGTSGGSNTQYF
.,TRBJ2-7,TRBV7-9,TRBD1,TGTGCCAGCAGCTCCCCCCGGACAGGAAATCCCTACGAGCAGTACTTC,CASSSPRTGNPYEQYF
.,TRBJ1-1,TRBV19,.,TGTGCCAGTATCCGTGGAGGGGAGGTCTTGAGGAACACTGAAGCTTTCTTT,CASIRGGEVLRNTEAFF
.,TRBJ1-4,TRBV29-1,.,TGCAGCGTTGCCGGACACCCGAATGAAAAACTGTTTTTT,CSVAGHPNEKLFF
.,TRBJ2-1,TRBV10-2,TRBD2,TGCGCCAGCAGGCAGGGAGGGGTGAACAATGAGCAGTTCTTC,CASRQGGVNNEQFF
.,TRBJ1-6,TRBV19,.,TGTGCCAGTAGAACCCAGGGCGATGGCTCACCCCTCCACTTT,CASRTQGDGSPLHF
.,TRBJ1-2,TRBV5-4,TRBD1,TGTGCCAGCAGCTCGGGACAGGGGTACGGCTACACCTTC,CASSSGQGYGYTF
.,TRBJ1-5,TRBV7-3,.,TGTGCCAGCAGTACCGGGGGGTGGCCCCAGCATTTT,CASSTGGWPQHF
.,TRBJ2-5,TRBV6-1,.,TGTGCCAGCAGGGTGGGGGCACAAGAGACCCAGTACTTC,CASRVGAQETQYF
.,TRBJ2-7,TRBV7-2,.,TGTGCCAGCAGCTTAAGAGGTGTGGCTTACGAGCAGTACTTC,CASSLRGVAYEQYF
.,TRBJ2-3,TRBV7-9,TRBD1,TGTGCGGGACAGGGTGGGGGCACAGATACGCAGTATTTT,CAGQGGGTDTQYF
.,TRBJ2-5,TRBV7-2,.,TGTGCCAGCAGCTCCCGGACCGGGGTGGCCCAGTACTTC,CASSSRTGVAQYF
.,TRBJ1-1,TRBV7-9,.,TGTGCCAGCAGCTTAGGGGGGCCGACTGAAGCTTTCTTT,CASSLGGPTEAFF
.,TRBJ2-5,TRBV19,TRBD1,TGTGCCAGTAGTACCCAACAGGGGAAGGAGACCCAGTACTTC,CASSTQQGKETQYF
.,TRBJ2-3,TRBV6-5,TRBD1,TGTGCCAGCAAAAAGCTGGGGGACAGTGACCCCACAGTGTATTTT,CASKKLGDSDPTVYF
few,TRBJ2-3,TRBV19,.,TGTGCCAGTAGTATAGATCCCCAGGTGGGCACAGATACGCAGTATTTT,CASSIDPQVGTDTQYF
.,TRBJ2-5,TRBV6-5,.,TGTGCCAGCAGACAATCGGGTGGGACTCTGGAGACCCAGTACTTC,CASRQSGGTLETQYF
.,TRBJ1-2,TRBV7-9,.,TGTGCCAGCAGCTTACTATCCCCGGTCTATGGCTACACCTTC,CASSLLSPVYGYTF
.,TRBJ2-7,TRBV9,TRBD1,TGTGCCAGCAGTCCTCAGACAGGGGCTAGCTACGAGCAGTACTTC,CASSPQTGASYEQYF
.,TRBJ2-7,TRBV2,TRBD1,TGTGCCAGCAGACTAGGACAGGGATCCTACGAGCAGTACTTC,CASRLGQGSYEQYF
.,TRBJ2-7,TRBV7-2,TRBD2,TGTGCCAGCAGCTTAACCGTAGCGGGCGGGTACGAGCGGTACTTC,CASSLTVAGGYERYF
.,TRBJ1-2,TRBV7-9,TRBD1,TGTGCCAGCAGCGGGCGCAAGACAGGGATTGGCTACACCTTC,CASSGRKTGIGYTF
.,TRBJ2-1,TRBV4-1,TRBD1,TGCGCCAGCAGCCAAGATGAAACAGGGGCGACTTACAATGAGCAGTTCTTC,CASSQDETGATYNEQFF
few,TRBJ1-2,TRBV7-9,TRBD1,TGTGCCAGCAGCTCGACTGGACAGGGCCTTAGTGGCTACACCTTC,CASSSTGQGLSGYTF
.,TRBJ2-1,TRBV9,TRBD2,TGTGCCAGCAGCCCGTACGGGACTACTAACAATGAGCAGTTCTTC,CASSPYGTTNNEQFF
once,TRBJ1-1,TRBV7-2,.,TGTGCCAGCAGCTTAGCCGGTTATGAAGCTTTCTTT,CASSLAGYEAFF
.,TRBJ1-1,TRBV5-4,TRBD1,TGTGCCAGCAGCTTGGCCGGCAGGGGGCTTGTCACTGAAGCTTTCTTT,CASSLAGRGLVTEAFF